The rows below give T cell receptor beta chains drawn from one sample of a study of blood T cells in healthy people across ages. MiXCR, run by TCRdb on the 5' RACE reads, gives a single entry per CDR3 protein. The repertoire includes roughly 1.9 million distinct CDR3 sequences, roughly two fifths of them detected once, and 23% sits in the top ten. The sequencing input was blood. These receptors were collected from a human donor in good health. Both conserved end residues are part of each CDR3. Each record gives: D gene, V gene, clone size, J gene, CDR3 DNA, CDR3 protein. D genes are given only for firm matches. Not all rows give a size; the values are once, few, many and, for expanded clones, a class.

>TRBD1|TRBV24-1|.|TRBJ1-2
TGTGCCACCAGCGACAGGGAGCGATTCTATGGCTACACCTTC
CATSDRERFYGYTF
>.|TRBV7-2|.|TRBJ2-2
TGTGCCAGCAGCTTAACCAGGTCCACCGGGGAGCTGTTTTTT
CASSLTRSTGELFF
>.|TRBV5-1|.|TRBJ2-5
TGCGCCAGCAGCTTGGATACCGGCGGGAAGACCCAGTACTTC
CASSLDTGGKTQYF
>TRBD2|TRBV12-3/TRBV12-4|few|TRBJ2-7
TGTGCCAGCAGACCTGGACTAGCGGGGGGCTACGAGCAGTACTTC
CASRPGLAGGYEQYF
>TRBD1|TRBV6-2/TRBV6-3|.|TRBJ2-5
TGTGCCAGCAGTTACCGGGACAGCAAAGAGACCCAGTACTTC
CASSYRDSKETQYF
>.|TRBV4-3|.|TRBJ1-1
TGCGCCAGCAGCCCCCACCCGACAACCGGTGCTGAAGCTTTCTTT
CASSPHPTTGAEAFF
>.|TRBV20-1|few|TRBJ1-6
TGCAGTGCTAGAGATTCAGGATGGTCACCCCTCCACTTT
CSARDSGWSPLHF
>TRBD2|TRBV4-2|.|TRBJ2-6
TGTGCCAGCAGCCAAAGCGGGGGGGCTGGGGCCAACGTCCTGACTTTC
CASSQSGGAGANVLTF
>TRBD2|TRBV9|.|TRBJ2-5
TGTGCCAGCAGCGTAGGCACGGGGGGGCCGGTCCAAGAGACCCAGTACTTC
CASSVGTGGPVQETQYF
>.|TRBV5-6|.|TRBJ2-5
TGTGCCAGCAGCTTCCAGGACTTTGAGCAGTACTTC
CASSFQDFEQYF